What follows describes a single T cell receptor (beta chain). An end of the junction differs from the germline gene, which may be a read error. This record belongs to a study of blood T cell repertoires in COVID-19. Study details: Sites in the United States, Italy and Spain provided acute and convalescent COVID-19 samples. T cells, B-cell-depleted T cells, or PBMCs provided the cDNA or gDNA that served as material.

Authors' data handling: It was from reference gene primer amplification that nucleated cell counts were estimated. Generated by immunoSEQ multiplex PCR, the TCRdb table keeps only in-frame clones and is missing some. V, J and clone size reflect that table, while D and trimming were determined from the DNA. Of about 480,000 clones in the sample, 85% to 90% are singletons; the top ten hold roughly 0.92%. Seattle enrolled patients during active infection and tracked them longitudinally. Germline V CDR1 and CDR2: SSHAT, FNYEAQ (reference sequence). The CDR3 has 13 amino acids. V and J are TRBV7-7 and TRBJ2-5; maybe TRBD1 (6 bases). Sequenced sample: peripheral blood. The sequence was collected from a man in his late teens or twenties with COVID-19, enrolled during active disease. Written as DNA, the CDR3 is TGTGCTAGCAGCCTCCAGGGGCAAGAGACCCAGTACTTC. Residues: CASSLQGQETQYF.